This T cell receptor (beta chain) appears in the sequencing data of a study of technical replicates of blood from a handful of donors. Clones were read by immunoSEQ multiplex PCR, and TCRdb kept only the in-frame ones, dropping some. The data contain about 68,000 clones, around 97% of them singletons. This CDR3 has 15 residues. CDR1 SGDLS and CDR2 YYNGEE come from the germline V gene. V lost 0 bases and J lost 6, with 15 bases in between. Sequenced sample: T cells isolated from PBMCs. This chain uses TRBV9 with TRBJ1-1; the D gene is possibly TRBD1 (5 bases). The sequence was collected from a human donor in good health. CDR3 coding DNA: TGTGCCAGCAGCGTAGGGGGGGTCGGGCAGTCTGAAGCTTTCTTT. This sequence encodes CASSVGGVGQSEAFF.